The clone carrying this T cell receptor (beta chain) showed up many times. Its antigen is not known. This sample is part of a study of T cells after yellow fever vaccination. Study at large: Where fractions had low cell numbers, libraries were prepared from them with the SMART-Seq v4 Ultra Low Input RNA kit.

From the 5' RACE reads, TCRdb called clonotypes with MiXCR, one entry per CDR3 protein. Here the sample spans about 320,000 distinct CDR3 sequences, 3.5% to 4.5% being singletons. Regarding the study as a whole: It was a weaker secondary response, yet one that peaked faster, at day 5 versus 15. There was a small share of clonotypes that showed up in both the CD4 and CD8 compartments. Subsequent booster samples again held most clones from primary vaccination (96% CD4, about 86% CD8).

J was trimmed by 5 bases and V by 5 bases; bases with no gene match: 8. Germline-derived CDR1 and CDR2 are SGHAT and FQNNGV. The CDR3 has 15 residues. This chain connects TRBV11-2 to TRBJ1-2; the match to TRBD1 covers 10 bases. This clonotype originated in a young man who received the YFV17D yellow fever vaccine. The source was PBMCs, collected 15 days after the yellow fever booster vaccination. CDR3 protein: CASSPWTGGGYGYTF. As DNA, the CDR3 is TGTGCCAGCAGCCCTTGGACAGGGGGAGGATATGGCTACACCTTC.